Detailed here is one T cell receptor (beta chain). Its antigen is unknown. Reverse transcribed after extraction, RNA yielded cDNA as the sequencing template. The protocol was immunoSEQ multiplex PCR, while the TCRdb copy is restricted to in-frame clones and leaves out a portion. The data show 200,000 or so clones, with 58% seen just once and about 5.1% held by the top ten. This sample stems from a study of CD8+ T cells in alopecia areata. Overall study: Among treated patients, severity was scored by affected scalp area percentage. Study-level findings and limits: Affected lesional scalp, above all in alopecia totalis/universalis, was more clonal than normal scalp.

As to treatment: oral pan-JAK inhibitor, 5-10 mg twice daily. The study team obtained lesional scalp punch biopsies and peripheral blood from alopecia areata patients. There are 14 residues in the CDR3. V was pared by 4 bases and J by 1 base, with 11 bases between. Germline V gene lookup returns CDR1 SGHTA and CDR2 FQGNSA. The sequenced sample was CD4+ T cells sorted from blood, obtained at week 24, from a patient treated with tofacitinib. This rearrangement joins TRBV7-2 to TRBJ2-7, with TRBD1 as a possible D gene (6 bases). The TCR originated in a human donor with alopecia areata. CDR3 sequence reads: CASSSNRDSYEQYF. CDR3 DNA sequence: TGTGCCAGCAGCTCAAACAGGGATTCCTACGAGCAGTACTTC.